This T cell receptor (beta chain) is from a study of T cell responses to AZD1222 COVID-19 vaccine. Overall study context: Pooling was applied to second doses at about 4 or about 12 weeks.

Study results and caveats: At baseline, seropositivity was found in only six AZD1222 recipients. Donor demographics were predominantly white British with a female majority; clonal diversity may be underestimated.

Libraries were prepared by immunoSEQ multiplex PCR; TCRdb keeps only in-frame clonotypes and omits some of them. The sample lists about 61,000 clones, about 90% occurring once. Between the trimmed V and J ends, which lost 7 bases and 2 bases, there was a span of 15 bases. Germline values: CDR1 SNHLY, CDR2 FYNNEI. The CDR3 has 14 amino acids. About this clone itself: The target antigen is unknown.

This chain uses TRBV2 with TRBJ2-7, with a possible D match to TRBD1 (5 bases). This material consisted of peripheral blood, taken on day 0 of AZD1222 vaccination. The TCR originated in an adult in good health. Here the CDR3 reads CASKQAGPTYEQYF. DNA for the CDR3: TGTGCCAGCAAACAGGCCGGGCCAACCTACGAGCAGTACTTC. Combining the CDR3 with reference TRBV2 and TRBJ2-7 gives the whole variable domain EPEVTQTPSHQVTQMGQEVILRCVPISNHLYFYWYRQILGQKVEFLVSFYNNEISEKSEIFDDQFSVERPDGSNFTLKIRSTKLEDSAMYFCASKQAGPTYEQYFGPGTRLTVT.